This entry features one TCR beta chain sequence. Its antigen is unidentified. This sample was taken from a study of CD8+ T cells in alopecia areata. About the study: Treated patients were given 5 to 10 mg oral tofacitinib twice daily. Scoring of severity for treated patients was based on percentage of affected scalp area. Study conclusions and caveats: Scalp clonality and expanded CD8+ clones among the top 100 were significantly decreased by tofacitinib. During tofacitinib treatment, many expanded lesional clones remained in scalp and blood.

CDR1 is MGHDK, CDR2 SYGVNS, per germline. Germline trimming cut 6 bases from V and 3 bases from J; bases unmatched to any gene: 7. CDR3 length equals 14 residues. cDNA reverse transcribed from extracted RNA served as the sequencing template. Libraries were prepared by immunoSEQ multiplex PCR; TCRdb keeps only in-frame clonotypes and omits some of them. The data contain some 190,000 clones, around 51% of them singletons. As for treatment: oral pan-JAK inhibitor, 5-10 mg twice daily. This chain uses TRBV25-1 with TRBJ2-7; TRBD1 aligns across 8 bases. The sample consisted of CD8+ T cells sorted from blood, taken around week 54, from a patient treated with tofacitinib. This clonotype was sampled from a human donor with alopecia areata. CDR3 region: CASSLTGEFYEQYF. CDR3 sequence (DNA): TGTGCCAGCAGCCTGACAGGGGAATTCTACGAGCAGTACTTC.